The rows below give T cell receptor beta chains drawn from one sample of a study of OX40 agonist ivuxolimab in advanced cancers. Measured with immunoSEQ multiplex PCR; TCRdb has only the in-frame clones, and not every one. Of roughly 56,000 clones in the sample, around 83% were seen once. The sample consisted of CD4+ or CD8+ T cells sorted from blood, taken in a trial of the OX40 agonist ivuxolimab. All receptors derive from an adult with an advanced solid tumor such as melanoma, head and neck, liver or kidney cancer. CDR3s include the opening cysteine and the closing phenylalanine or tryptophan. Fields, in order: clone size, CDR3 length, D gene, V gene, J gene, CDR3 DNA, CDR3 protein. D genes are given only for firm matches. Clone size is stated in some rows and not others, as once, few, many or a class when expanded.

-	15	TRBD1	TRBV7-2	TRBJ2-7	TGTGCCAGCAGCCTGGGACAGGGGGGAACTTACGAGCAGTACTTC	CASSLGQGGTYEQYF
-	13	TRBD2	TRBV11-1	TRBJ2-7	TGTGCCAGCAGCCTTAGCGGGAATTACGAGCAGTACTTC	CASSLSGNYEQYF
few	15	TRBD1	TRBV28	TRBJ1-2	TGTGCCAGCAGTTCCCTGGACAGGGTTGACGATGGCTACACCTTC	CASSSLDRVDDGYTF
-	15	-	TRBV11-3	TRBJ2-7	TGTGCCAGCAGCTTAGCAGGGTCATCCCCCTACGAGCAGTACTTC	CASSLAGSSPYEQYF
-	15	-	TRBV7-9	TRBJ1-1	TGTGCCAGCAGCTTTCCAGGAGCGGCGAACACTGAAGCTTTCTTT	CASSFPGAANTEAFF
few	13	-	TRBV29-1	TRBJ1-2	TGCAGCGTTGCTACCGGGGGGGACTATGGCTACACCTTC	CSVATGGDYGYTF
-	16	TRBD1	TRBV7-2	TRBJ2-1	TGTGCCAGCAGCCCCAGGGGGCGCGAGGTCCACAATGAGCAGTTCTTC	CASSPRGREVHNEQFF
once	17	TRBD2	TRBV28	TRBJ2-3	TGTGCCAGCAGTTTCGCCCGGGCAGCGGGGAGCACAGATACGCAGTATTTT	CASSFARAAGSTDTQYF
once	12	TRBD2	TRBV15	TRBJ2-1	TGTGCCACCAGCAGAGGGGGGACTAATGCGTTCTTC	CATSRGGTNAFF
-	14	-	TRBV19	TRBJ1-2	TGTGCCAGTAGTACCCGACGGGACCTCTATGGCTACACCTTC	CASSTRRDLYGYTF
-	17	TRBD2	TRBV11-2	TRBJ2-5	TGTGCCAGCAGCTTAGCCGTCGGAGCGGGAGGGCCGGAGACCCAGTACTTC	CASSLAVGAGGPETQYF
once	15	-	TRBV5-1	TRBJ2-2	TGCGCCAGCAGCTTAGATAGGATAGAGACCGGGGAGCTGTTTTTT	CASSLDRIETGELFF
-	14	TRBD1	TRBV29-1	TRBJ2-2	TGCAGCTCCGCCGGGACAGGGAGTACCGGGGAGCTGTTTTTT	CSSAGTGSTGELFF
once	14	TRBD1	TRBV30	TRBJ2-5	TGTGCCTACCAGGGGGCAGCGGACCAAGAGACCCAGTACTTC	CAYQGAADQETQYF
-	13	-	TRBV5-1	TRBJ2-1	TGCGCCAGCAGCTTGGTGGTGGGGTATGAGCAGTTCTTC	CASSLVVGYEQFF
-	14	-	TRBV13	TRBJ2-2	TGTGCCAGCAGCTCGGGACCGAACACCGGGGAGCTGTTTTTT	CASSSGPNTGELFF
-	15	-	TRBV10-3	TRBJ2-1	TGTGCCATCAAAGGATCAGGTGGGGGCCGCGGTGAGCAGTTCTTC	CAIKGSGGGRGEQFF
-	14	-	TRBV27	TRBJ1-2	TGTGCCAGCCGCCCCCGGGGGGGTCGACAAGGCTACACCTTC	CASRPRGGRQGYTF
few	13	-	TRBV28	TRBJ1-5	TGTGCCAGCATTAGGGGGGCCGGTCAGCCCCAGCATTTT	CASIRGAGQPQHF
-	14	-	TRBV5-4	TRBJ1-1	TGTGCCAGCAGCCCCCGGACGGAGAACACTGAAGCTTTCTTT	CASSPRTENTEAFF
-	14	-	TRBV2	TRBJ2-5	TGTGCCAGCAGAGCTGACAGGAACCAAGAGACCCAGTACTTC	CASRADRNQETQYF
-	15	-	TRBV30	TRBJ2-5	TGTGCCTGGAGTCCTCTAGCAGGGGCGGGGGAGACCCAGTACTTC	CAWSPLAGAGETQYF
-	13	TRBD1	TRBV10-1	TRBJ1-1	TGCGCCAGCCGGACAGGCCGGGAGACTGAAGCTTTCTTT	CASRTGRETEAFF
-	11	-	TRBV7-9	TRBJ1-1	TGTGCCAGCAGCCGGGGGTCTGAAGCTTTCTTT	CASSRGSEAFF
-	13	-	TRBV19	TRBJ1-1	TGTGCCAGTACCCGGGCCCCCGCAGCTGAAGCTTTCTTT	CASTRAPAAEAFF
-	12	-	TRBV10-3	TRBJ2-1	TGTGCCATCGGACCTGGCGGGAATGAGCAGTTCTTC	CAIGPGGNEQFF